A single sample is the source of the 9 T cell receptor beta chains below, sequenced in a study of OX40 agonist ivuxolimab in advanced cancers. The data were produced by immunoSEQ multiplex PCR, yet TCRdb's version contains in-frame clones alone and is incomplete. The sample shows about 41,000 clones, roughly 80% of them seen only once. The specimen was CD4+ or CD8+ T cells sorted from blood, collected in a trial of the OX40 agonist ivuxolimab. These receptors all come from an adult with an advanced solid tumor such as melanoma, head and neck, liver or kidney cancer.

The V gene is TRBV5-1, the J gene TRBJ2-5; D remains ambiguous. The CDR3 loop spans 13 amino acids. Trimming took 0 bases from V and 2 from J, leaving 5 bases between them. Germline CDR1 reads SGHRS; CDR2 reads YFSETQ. The CDR3 loop reads CASSLEVQETQYF. The CDR3 DNA follows: TGCGCCAGCAGCTTGGAGGTGCAAGAGACCCAGTACTTC.

V usage is TRBV11-2 and J usage is TRBJ2-5; the match to TRBD2 covers 11 bases. The CDR3 covers 15 residues. In germline, CDR1 is SGHAT, CDR2 FQNNGV. The J segment lost 3 bases and the V segment lost 1 base, leaving 1 base of the junction unmatched. CDR3 sequence reads: CASSLAGLAEETQYF. Here the CDR3 DNA reads TGTGCCAGCAGCTTAGCGGGACTAGCGGAAGAGACCCAGTACTTC.

This clone was counted between two and nine times. V is TRBV19 and J is TRBJ1-5; D unresolved. Per the germline V gene, CDR1 is LNHDA and CDR2 is SQIVND (reference sequence). The V end was cut by 0 bases, the J end by 7 bases, with 13 bases between. The CDR3 has 15 residues. CDR3 DNA sequence: TGTGCCAGTAGTATAGAGGACGGTCGGTACCAGCCCCAGCATTTT. It translates to CASSIEDGRYQPQHF. Complete variable domain (other parts from reference TRBV19 and TRBJ1-5): DGGITQSPKYLFRKEGQNVTLSCEQNLNHDAMYWYRQDPGQGLRLIYYSQIVNDFQKGDIAEGYSVSREKKESFPLTVTSAQKNPTAFYLCASSIEDGRYQPQHFGDGTRLSIL.

The chain couples TRBV28 to TRBJ1-5; D might be TRBD1 (5 bases). There are 15 residues in the CDR3. The V end lost 8 bases, the J end lost 0 bases, and 14 bases lay between the germline ends. CDR1 MDHEN and CDR2 SYDVKM come from the germline V gene. The CDR3 sequence: CASSRAGNSNQPQHF. CDR3 nucleotide sequence: TGTGCCAGCTCCAGGGCGGGAAATAGCAATCAGCCCCAGCATTTT.

The chain joins TRBV14 to TRBJ2-1; no reliable D call. V lost 2 bases, J lost 0 bases, and 11 bases lay in between. CDR3 length: 16 residues. Germline assignment: CDR1 SGHDN and CDR2 FVKESK. For the CDR3, the DNA is TGTGCCAGCAGCCAATTGGGCGGAAGCTCCTACAATGAGCAGTTCTTC. Protein: CASSQLGGSSYNEQFF.

The chain recombines TRBV2 with TRBJ2-3; 9 nucleotides align to TRBD2. Germline V gene lookup returns CDR1 SNHLY and CDR2 FYNNEI. The CDR3 is 17 residues long. The V gene end was trimmed by 4 bases and the J gene end by 0 bases; junction bases not matched to a gene: 8. For the CDR3, the DNA is TGTGCCAGCAGTGGCACCCCTCTAGCGGGGAGCACAGATACGCAGTATTTT. This sequence encodes CASSGTPLAGSTDTQYF.

The chain joins TRBV7-2 to TRBJ1-2; D might be TRBD1 (6 bases). Germline V gene lookup returns CDR1 SGHTA and CDR2 FQGNSA. CDR3 size: 11 residues. V was shortened by 5 bases and J by 7 bases, with 8 bases between the two germline ends. CDR3 in amino acids: CASSVGAGYTF. The CDR3 DNA follows: TGTGCCAGCAGCGTGGGGGCTGGCTACACCTTC. The full variable domain, rest sourced from reference TRBV7-2 and TRBJ1-2, is GAGVSQSPSNKVTEKGKDVELRCDPISGHTALYWYRQSLGQGLEFLIYFQGNSAPDKSGLPSDRFSAERTGGSVSTLTIQRTQQEDSAVYLCASSVGAGYTFGSGTRLTVV.

V and J are TRBV10-1 and TRBJ2-6; a possible D gene is TRBD1 (6 bases). Trimming took 6 bases from V and 0 from J, leaving 15 bases between them. The CDR3 is 17 amino acids. Germline values: CDR1 WNHNN, CDR2 SYGVQD (reference sequence). CDR3 coding DNA: TGCGCCAGCAGCGAACCGGGACACGTCTCTGGGGCCAACGTCCTGACTTTC. This sequence encodes CASSEPGHVSGANVLTF.

The V gene is TRBV5-6, the J gene TRBJ1-5; possible D gene TRBD1, 6 bases. Germline CDR1 and CDR2: SGHDT and YYEEEE. Trimming removed 4 bases at V and 4 bases at J, with 15 bases between. CDR3 length: 15 residues. The CDR3 here is CASSLNGGLNQPQHF. CDR3 coding DNA: TGTGCCAGCAGCCTTAACGGGGGGCTTAATCAGCCCCAGCATTTT.